These T cell receptor beta chains were read from a single sample in a study of T cell repertoires and HLA-DP antigens. Method: immunoSEQ multiplex PCR; TCRdb's copy keeps in-frame clones and lacks some. The sample shows roughly 110,000 clones, almost 95% of them seen only once. What these receptors recognize is not known. What was sequenced was CD4+ T cells from PBMCs. The origin of the receptors is a woman aged 18-29 years in good health and CMV-seronegative. Each CDR3 is given with its conserved first and last residue. D genes are given only for firm matches. Clone size is stated in some rows and not others, as once, few, many or a class when expanded.

V gene: TRBV9; J gene: TRBJ2-1; D gene: TRBD2; clone size: -; CDR3 protein: CASSPPGRGGSYNEQFF; CDR3 DNA: TGTGCCAGCAGTCCCCCGGGACGGGGGGGATCCTACAATGAGCAGTTCTTC
V gene: TRBV6-5; J gene: TRBJ1-1; D gene: TRBD1; clone size: -; CDR3 protein: CASSSQGAMAEAFF; CDR3 DNA: TGTGCCAGCAGTTCTCAGGGGGCAATGGCTGAAGCTTTCTTT
V gene: TRBV7-2; J gene: TRBJ1-1; D gene: -; clone size: -; CDR3 protein: CASSARTRNTEAFF; CDR3 DNA: TGTGCCAGCAGCGCACGAACCAGGAACACTGAAGCTTTCTTT
V gene: TRBV10-3; J gene: TRBJ2-5; D gene: TRBD1; clone size: -; CDR3 protein: CAISGGQGQETQYF; CDR3 DNA: TGTGCCATCAGTGGAGGACAGGGCCAAGAGACCCAGTACTTC
V gene: TRBV19; J gene: TRBJ2-1; D gene: -; clone size: -; CDR3 protein: CASSIGSYNEQFF; CDR3 DNA: TGTGCCAGTAGTATAGGCTCCTACAATGAGCAGTTCTTC
V gene: TRBV11-3; J gene: TRBJ2-5; D gene: TRBD1; clone size: few; CDR3 protein: CASSATGAGETQYF; CDR3 DNA: TGTGCCAGCAGCGCCACAGGGGCCGGGGAGACCCAGTACTTC
V gene: TRBV9; J gene: TRBJ2-2; D gene: TRBD2; clone size: -; CDR3 protein: CASSVAGGNTGELFF; CDR3 DNA: TGTGCCAGCAGCGTAGCGGGGGGGAACACCGGGGAGCTGTTTTTT
V gene: TRBV5-1; J gene: TRBJ2-7; D gene: TRBD1; clone size: -; CDR3 protein: CASSSSTGANYEQYF; CDR3 DNA: TGCGCCAGCAGCTCCTCGACAGGGGCTAACTACGAGCAGTACTTC
V gene: TRBV7-9; J gene: TRBJ2-1; D gene: -; clone size: -; CDR3 protein: CASSPSRGYTYNEQFF; CDR3 DNA: TGTGCCAGCAGCCCGTCCCGAGGGTACACCTACAATGAGCAGTTCTTC
V gene: TRBV30; J gene: TRBJ2-5; D gene: TRBD1; clone size: few; CDR3 protein: CAWSRLDRDKETQYF; CDR3 DNA: TGTGCCTGGAGCCGGCTTGACAGGGATAAAGAGACCCAGTACTTC
V gene: TRBV11-2; J gene: TRBJ1-2; D gene: -; clone size: -; CDR3 protein: CASSLVRGSDGRYGYTF; CDR3 DNA: TGTGCCAGCAGCTTAGTCCGCGGGAGCGACGGCCGATATGGCTACACCTTC
V gene: TRBV6-6; J gene: TRBJ1-3; D gene: TRBD1; clone size: once; CDR3 protein: CASSPTQGADGNTIYF; CDR3 DNA: TGTGCCAGCAGTCCTACACAGGGGGCGGATGGAAACACCATATATTTT
V gene: TRBV28; J gene: TRBJ1-2; D gene: -; clone size: -; CDR3 protein: CASSSTGSGYTF; CDR3 DNA: TGTGCCAGCAGTTCCACAGGGTCGGGCTACACCTTC
V gene: TRBV7-3; J gene: TRBJ2-2; D gene: -; clone size: once; CDR3 protein: CASSFTRDHGELFF; CDR3 DNA: TGTGCCAGCAGCTTTACTAGAGATCACGGGGAGCTGTTTTTT
V gene: TRBV11-2; J gene: TRBJ2-2; D gene: TRBD2; clone size: -; CDR3 protein: CASSLRQREATGELFF; CDR3 DNA: TGTGCCAGCAGCTTAAGACAGCGGGAGGCCACCGGGGAGCTGTTTTTT
V gene: TRBV5-1; J gene: TRBJ1-4; D gene: -; clone size: few; CDR3 protein: CASSETWGKLFF; CDR3 DNA: TGCGCCAGCAGCGAGACCTGGGGAAAACTGTTTTTT
V gene: TRBV6-1; J gene: TRBJ2-7; D gene: -; clone size: -; CDR3 protein: CASRALGHEQYF; CDR3 DNA: TGTGCCAGCAGGGCCCTGGGCCACGAGCAGTACTTC
V gene: TRBV7-3; J gene: TRBJ2-2; D gene: TRBD1; clone size: -; CDR3 protein: CASSLQGVEHTGELFF; CDR3 DNA: TGTGCCAGCAGCTTACAGGGGGTAGAACATACCGGGGAGCTGTTTTTT
V gene: TRBV12-5; J gene: TRBJ2-2; D gene: TRBD2; clone size: -; CDR3 protein: CAKAGAGTGELFF; CDR3 DNA: TGTGCTAAGGCGGGAGCTGGGACCGGGGAGCTGTTTTTT
V gene: TRBV9; J gene: TRBJ2-2; D gene: TRBD2; clone size: once; CDR3 protein: CASSVAGGRYTGELFF; CDR3 DNA: TGTGCCAGCAGCGTAGCAGGCGGGAGATACACCGGGGAGCTGTTTTTT
V gene: TRBV28; J gene: TRBJ1-2; D gene: -; clone size: -; CDR3 protein: CASSFGGSLGPYGYTF; CDR3 DNA: TGTGCCAGCAGTTTTGGGGGGTCCCTAGGCCCCTATGGCTACACCTTC
V gene: TRBV6-1; J gene: TRBJ2-7; D gene: TRBD1; clone size: -; CDR3 protein: CATDRGYEQYF; CDR3 DNA: TGTGCCACTGACAGGGGCTACGAGCAGTACTTC
V gene: TRBV7-9; J gene: TRBJ2-1; D gene: TRBD1; clone size: -; CDR3 protein: CASSPPFRTGNEQFF; CDR3 DNA: TGTGCCAGCAGCCCTCCGTTTCGGACAGGGAATGAGCAGTTCTTC
V gene: TRBV10-3; J gene: TRBJ2-1; D gene: TRBD1; clone size: once; CDR3 protein: CAISPGQGINEQFF; CDR3 DNA: TGTGCCATCAGCCCGGGACAGGGAATCAATGAGCAGTTCTTC
V gene: TRBV19; J gene: TRBJ2-6; D gene: -; clone size: -; CDR3 protein: CASSISGISGANVLTF; CDR3 DNA: TGTGCCAGTAGTATATCGGGGATCTCTGGGGCCAACGTCCTGACTTTC
V gene: TRBV5-4; J gene: TRBJ1-2; D gene: -; clone size: -; CDR3 protein: CASSPGVGNYGYTF; CDR3 DNA: TGTGCCAGCAGCCCGGGGGTAGGGAACTATGGCTACACCTTC
V gene: TRBV5-1; J gene: TRBJ1-2; D gene: TRBD1; clone size: -; CDR3 protein: CASSLDRGRNGYTF; CDR3 DNA: TGCGCCAGCAGCCTGGACAGGGGGCGGAATGGCTACACCTTC
V gene: TRBV29-1; J gene: TRBJ2-5; D gene: -; clone size: -; CDR3 protein: CSVEDRQSKIGTQYF; CDR3 DNA: TGCAGCGTTGAAGATCGACAGTCCAAAATAGGGACCCAGTACTTC
V gene: TRBV28; J gene: TRBJ2-3; D gene: -; clone size: -; CDR3 protein: CASSLRSSSTSSTDTQYF; CDR3 DNA: TGTGCCAGCAGTCTACGCTCTAGCAGCACTTCTAGCACAGATACGCAGTATTTT
V gene: TRBV4-1; J gene: TRBJ2-3; D gene: -; clone size: -; CDR3 protein: CASSQALGTSTDTQYF; CDR3 DNA: TGCGCCAGCAGCCAAGCCCTAGGAACGAGCACAGATACGCAGTATTTT
V gene: TRBV5-1; J gene: TRBJ2-3; D gene: -; clone size: -; CDR3 protein: CASSTGSTDTQYF; CDR3 DNA: TGCGCCAGCAGCACAGGGAGCACAGATACGCAGTATTTT
V gene: TRBV10-3; J gene: TRBJ2-3; D gene: -; clone size: -; CDR3 protein: CAISEASIEDTQYF; CDR3 DNA: TGTGCCATCAGTGAGGCTAGCATCGAAGATACGCAGTATTTT
V gene: TRBV12-2; J gene: TRBJ2-1; D gene: -; clone size: -; CDR3 protein: CASRLQAGVGEQFF; CDR3 DNA: TGTGCAAGTCGTCTCCAGGCGGGAGTAGGTGAGCAGTTCTTC
V gene: TRBV11-2; J gene: TRBJ1-3; D gene: -; clone size: -; CDR3 protein: CASSLTGASGNTIYF; CDR3 DNA: TGTGCCAGCAGCTTGACAGGAGCCTCTGGAAACACCATATATTTT
V gene: TRBV7-2; J gene: TRBJ2-2; D gene: -; clone size: few; CDR3 protein: CASSLIGRSGELFF; CDR3 DNA: TGTGCCAGCAGCTTAATAGGTCGTTCCGGGGAGCTGTTTTTT
V gene: TRBV2; J gene: TRBJ2-3; D gene: -; clone size: -; CDR3 protein: CASSDPSSEGTDTQYF; CDR3 DNA: TGTGCCAGCAGTGACCCAAGCTCTGAGGGCACAGATACGCAGTATTTT
V gene: TRBV19; J gene: TRBJ1-4; D gene: -; clone size: once; CDR3 protein: CASSIAVNVREKLFF; CDR3 DNA: TGTGCCAGTAGTATAGCCGTTAATGTTCGCGAAAAACTGTTTTTT
V gene: TRBV9; J gene: TRBJ2-2; D gene: -; clone size: -; CDR3 protein: CASSVGRSGGELFF; CDR3 DNA: TGTGCCAGCAGCGTAGGGAGGTCTGGCGGGGAGCTGTTTTTT
V gene: TRBV6-5; J gene: TRBJ2-1; D gene: -; clone size: -; CDR3 protein: CASSYSGSGSYNEQFF; CDR3 DNA: TGTGCCAGCAGTTACTCAGGGTCGGGCTCCTACAATGAGCAGTTCTTC
V gene: TRBV6-5; J gene: TRBJ1-2; D gene: -; clone size: once; CDR3 protein: CASSPTPQGYGYTF; CDR3 DNA: TGTGCCAGCAGTCCTACCCCTCAGGGCTATGGCTACACCTTC
V gene: TRBV6-6; J gene: TRBJ2-7; D gene: TRBD2; clone size: -; CDR3 protein: CASSYSTGGGEQYF; CDR3 DNA: TGTGCCAGCAGTTACTCAACGGGGGGGGGCGAGCAGTACTTC
V gene: TRBV7-9; J gene: TRBJ1-6; D gene: TRBD1; clone size: -; CDR3 protein: CASSRRDRVWGSPLHF; CDR3 DNA: TGTGCCAGCAGCCGGAGGGACAGGGTGTGGGGGTCACCCCTCCACTTT
V gene: TRBV28; J gene: TRBJ1-2; D gene: TRBD1; clone size: -; CDR3 protein: CASSFRGTGWRGNYGYTF; CDR3 DNA: TGTGCCAGCTCCTTTCGGGGGACAGGGTGGAGGGGTAACTATGGCTACACCTTC
V gene: TRBV14; J gene: TRBJ2-7; D gene: TRBD1; clone size: -; CDR3 protein: CASSLGQDIYEQYF; CDR3 DNA: TGTGCCAGCAGCCTTGGACAGGATATCTACGAGCAGTACTTC